The 25 T cell receptor beta chains in this list originate from one sample, sequenced in a study of identical twins. TCRdb reprocessed the 5' RACE reads with MiXCR, giving one entry per CDR3 protein. The table has around 1.7 million distinct CDR3 sequences, roughly a third seen once. Source material: cord blood. These receptor sequences come from a newborn girl in good health.

This clonotype turned up a few times. The chain couples TRBV10-3 to TRBJ2-3; D might be TRBD2 (5 bases). There are 14 residues in the CDR3. The V end lost 4 bases, the J end lost 5 bases, and 13 bases lay between the germline ends. From germline, CDR1 is ENHRY and CDR2 SYGVKD. In nucleotides, the CDR3 is TGTGCCATCAGTGTTAGAAGCGGACTAGATACGCAGTATTTT. Protein sequence: CAISVRSGLDTQYF.

The genes are TRBV3-1 and TRBJ2-1; D not certain. CDR1 LGHDT and CDR2 YNNKEL come from the germline V gene (reference sequence). The V end lost 0 bases, the J end lost 0 bases, and 12 bases lay between the germline ends. CDR3 size: 17 residues. CDR3 sequence reads: CASSQEAERPSYNEQFF. The CDR3 DNA reads TGTGCCAGCAGCCAAGAGGCCGAACGGCCCTCCTACAATGAGCAGTTCTTC.

Comments on this clonotype: At one end the junction does not follow the germline gene, possibly because of a read error. The V gene is TRBV7-7, the J gene TRBJ2-5; 8 positions agree with TRBD2. Germline CDR1 is SSHAT and CDR2 is FNYEAQ (reference sequence). The CDR3 loop spans 15 amino acids. CDR3 protein: CASSIGGLGRETQYF. For the CDR3, the DNA is TGTGCTAGCAGCATCGGGGGACTAGGAAGGGAGACCCAGTACTTC. The variable domain in full, with the rest retrieved from reference TRBV7-7 and TRBJ2-5, is GAGVSQSPRYKVTKRGQDVTLRCDPISSHATLYWYQQALGQGPEFLTYFNYEAQPDKSGLPSDRFSAERPEGSISTLTIQRTEQRDSAMYRCASSIGGLGRETQYFGPGTRLLVL.

As concerns this clonotype: An end of the junction does not agree with germline; a read error may underlie this. The chain has TRBV27 and TRBJ2-6, with a tentative D call TRBD1 (5 bases). The CDR3 is 18 amino acids. CDR1 and CDR2 from the germline V gene are MNHEY and SMNVEV (reference sequence). The CDR3 DNA follows: TGTGCCAGCAGTTTATTCGGTGGCAGTGCCTCTGGGGCCCACGTCCTGACTTTC. It yields the protein CASSLFGGSASGAHVLTF.

V is TRBV27 and J is TRBJ1-3; 10 positions match TRBD1. Trimming took 5 bases from V and 2 from J; bases not matched to a gene: 3. CDR3 length: 15 residues. Per the germline V gene, CDR1 is MNHEY and CDR2 is SMNVEV (reference sequence). The CDR3 protein is CASSPGQGTGNTIYF. The CDR3 nucleotides are TGTGCCAGCAGTCCGGGACAGGGGACTGGAAACACCATATATTTT.

V is TRBV12-5 and J is TRBJ2-3, with D perhaps matching TRBD2 (6 bases). Germline loops: CDR1 LGHNT, CDR2 FRNRAP. Trimming removed 0 bases from V and 3 bases from J, with 10 bases in between. The CDR3 has 15 residues. The CDR3 protein is CASGLVWRATDTQYF. Here the CDR3 DNA reads TGTGCTAGTGGTTTGGTATGGAGGGCGACAGATACGCAGTATTTT.

This chain uses TRBV27 with TRBJ2-2; 10 bases agree with TRBD1. J lost 6 bases, V lost 6 bases, and 4 bases had no gene match. Per the germline V gene, CDR1 is MNHEY and CDR2 is SMNVEV (reference sequence). The CDR3 spans 14 residues. The CDR3 bases are TGTGCCAGCAGGACAGGGGGCAACGCCGGGGAGCTGTTTTTT. Residues: CASRTGGNAGELFF.

Many counts were recorded for this clonotype. The chain is built from TRBV28 and TRBJ2-7; TRBD2 might be the D (5 bases). Trimming removed 5 bases at V and 4 bases at J, with 9 bases between. The length of the CDR3 is 12 residues. CDR1 is MDHEN and CDR2 is SYDVKM in the germline V gene. CDR3 coding DNA: TGTGCCAGCAGTGATCTAGCTTACGAGCAGTACTTC. Its protein product is CASSDLAYEQYF.

This clonotype showed up many times. This chain connects TRBV12-3 or TRBV12-4 to TRBJ2-4, with D hard to call. CDR3 length equals 11 residues. The V gene lost 5 bases and the J gene lost 5 bases, with 4 bases spanning the gap. The CDR3 DNA is TGTGCCAGCAGTAGGCAAAACATTCAGTACTTC. Its translation: CASSRQNIQYF.

J is TRBJ2-1 and V is TRBV13, with TRBD2 matching over 9 bases. This CDR3 has 15 residues. Germline V CDR1 and CDR2: PRHDT, FYEKMQ (reference sequence). V shed 5 bases and J 6 bases; nucleotides not matched to a gene: 8. The CDR3 DNA reads TGTGCCAGCAGCGAGGCCCTAGCGGGGTTCAATGAGCAGTTCTTC. It translates to CASSEALAGFNEQFF.

This clonotype appeared a few times. A much larger clone is a single base away; this may be a read error. The chain joins TRBV6-5 to TRBJ1-1; possible D gene TRBD1, 5 bases. CDR1 and CDR2 from the germline V gene are MNHEY and SVGAGI. This CDR3 has 12 residues. V lost 7 bases, J lost 1 base, and 7 bases lay in between. The CDR3 loop is CASNTGNTEAFF. The CDR3 coding sequence is TGTGCCAGCAATACAGGGAACACTGAAGCTTTCTTT.

This clonotype was observed a handful of times. The chain is built from TRBV3-1 and TRBJ2-7; tentatively, D is TRBD1 (5 bases). Germline CDR1 is LGHDT and CDR2 is YNNKEL (reference sequence). The CDR3 covers 17 residues. Trimming took off 1 base at V and 0 bases at J, with 16 bases between the two ends. CDR3 nucleotide sequence: TGTGCCAGCAGCCAAGGGTCTATGAGACAGTACTCCTACGAGCAGTACTTC. Protein sequence: CASSQGSMRQYSYEQYF.

The CDR3 DNA follows: TGTGCCAGCAGCTTAGAGGAGGGCCACTACGAGCAGTACTTC. Protein product: CASSLEEGHYEQYF. This sequence joins TRBV7-6 and TRBJ2-4; D possibly corresponds to TRBD2 (6 bases). The J call may be faulty, since TRBJ2-7 better matches the DNA end. Germline CDR1 and CDR2: SGHVS and FNYEAQ. This CDR3 region has 14 residues.

The rearrangement links TRBV20-1 to TRBJ1-6, with 10 bases that match TRBD1. The CDR3 is made up of 16 amino acids. J gave up 8 bases and V 5 bases, and 12 bases lay outside the gene matches. Germline CDR1 reads DFQATT; CDR2 reads SNEGSKA (reference sequence). CDR3 bases: TGCAGTGCTCTTCCAGGGACAGGGGTAGATCATTCACCCCTCCACTTT. Residues: CSALPGTGVDHSPLHF.

This chain joins TRBV27 and TRBJ2-4; the match to TRBD1 covers 7 bases. The CDR3 sequence is 19 residues long. CDR1 is MNHEY and CDR2 is SMNVEV in the germline V gene (reference sequence). V lost 3 bases to trimming and J lost 0 bases; unmatched junction nucleotides: 14. In DNA, the CDR3 is TGTGCCAGCAGTTTCCCAGGGGGAACAGGGCCCTTAGCCAAAAACATTCAGTACTTC. It encodes CASSFPGGTGPLAKNIQYF.

This clonotype was picked up a small number of times. The chain uses TRBV5-1 and TRBJ1-2; D remains unclear. The CDR3 is 14 amino acids. Looked up from germline, CDR1 is SGHRS and CDR2 is YFSETQ. V was pared by 7 bases and J by 0 bases, with 13 bases between. CDR3 sequence (DNA): TGCGCCAGCGCCACCATCGACCCTAACTATGGCTACACCTTC. Translation gives CASATIDPNYGYTF.

The chain links TRBV20-1 to TRBJ2-3, with D perhaps being TRBD1 or TRBD2 (5 bases each). The CDR3 loop spans 14 amino acids. V lost 2 bases to trimming and J lost 2 bases, with 11 bases between them. Germline CDR1 reads DFQATT; CDR2 reads SNEGSKA (reference sequence). The CDR3 region has the DNA TGCAGTGCTAGATCTCCAGGGACCACAGATACGCAGTATTTT. This gives the protein CSARSPGTTDTQYF.

The V gene is TRBV29-1, the J gene TRBJ1-2; 10 nucleotides line up with TRBD1. The V and J ends lost 7 bases and 4 bases, in that order; junction bases with no gene match: 12. The germline gives CDR1 SQVTM, CDR2 ANQGSEA. The CDR3 contains 15 residues. The CDR3 protein is CSGRTGGTGFYGYTF. CDR3 DNA: TGCAGCGGACGGACAGGGGGGACGGGATTCTATGGCTACACCTTC.

This clonotype has only a few counts. The V call is TRBV18, the J call TRBJ2-1, with 9 bases matching TRBD2. The CDR3 sequence is 15 residues long. Germline CDR1 KGHSH, CDR2 LQKENI. V gave up 3 bases and J gave up 5 bases; unmatched junction bases: 5. CDR3 DNA sequence: TGTGCCAGCTCACCCCAGGGACTAGCCAACAATGAGCAGTTCTTC. The encoded protein is CASSPQGLANNEQFF.

The V call is TRBV29-1, the J call TRBJ2-5; no reliable D call. The CDR3 runs 13 residues. V lost 0 bases and J lost 3, with 8 bases in between. CDR1 and CDR2 (germline): SQVTM, ANQGSEA. The CDR3 DNA sequence: TGCAGCGTTGAAGATGTGTGGGAAGAGACCCAGTACTTC. Translating it yields CSVEDVWEETQYF.

In this sample, this clonotype turned up a few times. This rearrangement joins TRBV27 to TRBJ2-1; 13 bases are a match to TRBD2. Trimming took 6 bases from V and 5 from J; bases not matched to a gene: 10. The germline CDR1 and CDR2 sequences are MNHEY and SMNVEV (reference sequence). The CDR3 extends over 17 amino acids. CDR3 amino acids: CASSPPPGLAGHNEQFF. The CDR3 nucleotides read TGTGCCAGCAGCCCCCCTCCGGGACTAGCGGGACACAATGAGCAGTTCTTC.

The sample holds a few counts of this clonotype. This chain uses TRBV7-8 with TRBJ1-4; 11 bases fit TRBD1. The CDR3 length is 15 residues. Germline CDR1 and CDR2: SGHVS and FQNEAQ. V lost 3 bases and J lost 8; bases outside the gene matches: 5. This CDR3 reads CASSLTDRGREKLFF. The CDR3 DNA is TGTGCCAGCAGCTTGACGGACAGGGGGCGGGAAAAACTGTTTTTT. The whole variable domain, filled in from reference TRBV7-8 and TRBJ1-4, reads GAGVSQSPRYKVAKRGQDVALRCDPISGHVSLFWYQQALGQGPEFLTYFQNEAQLDKSGLPSDRFFAERPEGSVSTLKIQRTQQEDSAVYLCASSLTDRGREKLFFGSGTQLSVL.

The table lists this clonotype with a few counts. The J gene is TRBJ1-2, the V gene TRBV20-1, with TRBD1 matching 7 bases. The CDR3 runs to 13 residues. Germline V CDR1 and CDR2: DFQATT, SNEGSKA (reference sequence). CDR3 region: CRGMGQLNYGYTF. CDR3 coding DNA: TGCAGGGGAATGGGACAGCTTAACTATGGCTACACCTTC.

The chain recombines TRBV12-3 or TRBV12-4 with TRBJ2-1, with 7 positions matching TRBD1. The closer fit of TRBJ2-7 to the DNA end suggests the J call may be wrong. The CDR3 runs to 15 residues. CDR3 nucleotide sequence: TGTGCCAGCAGTCCTTGGGACAGCTCCTACAATGAGCAGTACTTC. It translates to CASSPWDSSYNEQYF.

This clonotype came up a few times. J is TRBJ2-4 and V is TRBV29-1; D assignment may be TRBD1 or TRBD2 (5 bases each). The V end lost 4 bases, the J end lost 0 bases, and 10 bases lay between the germline ends. Germline CDR1 SQVTM, CDR2 ANQGSEA. The CDR3 spans 14 residues. As DNA, the CDR3 is TGCAGCGTTGGGGACGGACTAGCCAAAAACATTCAGTACTTC. Translation gives CSVGDGLAKNIQYF.